These 13 T cell receptor beta chains share one sample of origin, sequenced in a study of CD8+CD57+ T cells in acquired aplastic anemia. The use of genomic DNA as template underpinned the TCR beta VDJ and CDR3 profiling. In TCRdb, the reads were re-called with MiXCR into one record per CDR3 protein. Of hundreds of thousands of distinct CDR3 sequences listed, over 25% are singletons. Previously, flow cytometry had revealed CD8+CD57+ cell expansion in the patients chosen for sequencing. Source material: sorted CD4+, CD8+, or CD8+CD57+ T cells (not recorded which) from PBMCs. The receptor set was obtained from a human donor with aplastic anemia.

The chain recombines TRBV11-2 with TRBJ1-5; weak D call: TRBD1 (5 bases). The CDR3 consists of 17 residues. The germline V gene encodes CDR1 SGHAT and CDR2 FQNNGV. Trimming removed 1 base from V and 3 bases from J, with 16 bases in between. The CDR3 DNA follows: TGTGCCAGCAGCTTAGTCGGGGGGGTGGGTAACAATCAGCCCCAGCATTTT. It is translated as CASSLVGGVGNNQPQHF. The full variable domain, in which reference TRBV11-2 and TRBJ1-5 provide the parts outside the CDR3, is EAGVAQSPRYKIIEKRQSVAFWCNPISGHATLYWYQQILGQGPKLLIQFQNNGVVDDSQLPKDRFSAERLKGVDSTLKIQPAKLEDSAVYLCASSLVGGVGNNQPQHFGDGTRLSIL.

This clonotype was observed a few times. This chain links TRBV19 with TRBJ1-4; D is ambiguous. Trimming removed 8 bases at V and 7 bases at J, with 14 bases between. The CDR3 has 13 amino acids. Germline CDR1 LNHDA, CDR2 SQIVND (reference sequence). DNA for the CDR3: TGTGCCAGTGTACCGGCGGGGTCTGAAAAACTGTTTTTT. The encoded protein is CASVPAGSEKLFF.

The sample holds one count of this clonotype. This clone may be a read error of a much larger clone one base away. The chain carries TRBV2 and TRBJ2-5; no clear D. CDR1 SNHLY and CDR2 FYNNEI come from the germline V gene. This CDR3 contains 14 residues. V was trimmed by 6 bases and J by 1 base, leaving 12 bases between them. In nucleotides, the CDR3 is TGTGCCAGCAGGCCGGACCTCCTCCAAGAGACCCAGTACTTC. This codes for CASRPDLLQETQYF.

In its sample, this clonotype was seen a few times. V is TRBV30 and J is TRBJ1-1; D ambiguous. The V end lost 1 base, the J end lost 8 bases, and 8 bases lay between the germline ends. Looked up from germline, CDR1 is GTSNPN and CDR2 is SVGIG (reference sequence). The CDR3 extends over 11 amino acids. CDR3 DNA: TGTGCCTGGAGTGAGGCCCGAGAAGCTTTCTTT. As protein: CAWSEAREAFF. Based on the CDR3 plus reference TRBV30 and TRBJ1-1, the full variable domain is SQTIHQWPATLVQPVGSPLSLECTVEGTSNPNLYWYRQAAGRGLQLLFYSVGIGQISSEVPQNLSASRPQDRQFILSSKKLLLSDSGFYLCAWSEAREAFFGQGTRLTVV.

The rearrangement links TRBV6-1 to TRBJ1-6; no definite D call. The CDR3 runs to 13 residues. CDR1 is MNHNS, CDR2 SASEGT, per germline. V gave up 6 bases and J gave up 10 bases, with 13 bases separating them. The CDR3 spells CASRTELFSPLHF. The CDR3 DNA sequence: TGTGCCAGCAGGACCGAGTTATTCTCACCCCTCCACTTT.

This clonotype turned up a few times. It may be a read error: a sequence one base away is much more abundant. The CDR3 DNA sequence: TGTGCCAGCAGTCTCCGTTGGGGCACTGGAGCTTTCTTT. Its protein product is CASSLRWGTGAFF. This sequence joins TRBV7-3 and TRBJ1-1, with D possibly being TRBD1 (5 bases). CDR3 length: 13 amino acids. CDR1 and CDR2 (germline): SGHTA, FQGTGA.

This clonotype was detected many times. This chain uses TRBV7-2 with TRBJ2-5; the D gene is possibly TRBD2 (5 bases). In germline, CDR1 is SGHTA, CDR2 FQGNSA. This CDR3 is 14 amino acids long. The V and J ends lost 5 bases and 2 bases respectively, with 12 bases between them. CDR3 in amino acids: CASSGHRGQETQYF. In DNA form, the CDR3 reads TGTGCCAGCAGCGGGCATAGAGGGCAAGAGACCCAGTACTTC.

This chain uses TRBV20-1 with TRBJ2-1; D may be TRBD2 (5 bases). From germline, CDR1 is DFQATT and CDR2 SNEGSKA (reference sequence). With 3 bases removed from V and 10 bases from J, the gap between germline ends came to 31 bases. This CDR3 spans 18 amino acids. The CDR3 coding sequence is TGCAGTGCTAGGCCCCGAGCAGTAGCCGACTACCTTGCCAGGGAGCAGTTCTTC. Its translation: CSARPRAVADYLAREQFF.

This clonotype turned up a few times. The chain couples TRBV4-1 to TRBJ1-1; D may be TRBD1 (5 bases). V was clipped by 0 bases and J by 4 bases, with 12 bases between them. CDR1 is MGHRA and CDR2 is YSYEKL in the germline V gene. This CDR3 spans 15 amino acids. CDR3 sequence (DNA): TGCGCCAGCAGCCAAGAGAGGGGTGGGACCACTGAAGCTTTCTTT. Protein sequence: CASSQERGGTTEAFF.

The chain is built from TRBV4-2 and TRBJ2-3; 7 nucleotides align to TRBD2. V shed 3 bases and J 0 bases; nucleotides not matched to a gene: 12. CDR3 length: 18 residues. Germline assignment: CDR1 LGHNA and CDR2 YNFKEQ. The CDR3 loop is CASSQEPGGAFSTDTQYF. CDR3 DNA: TGTGCCAGCAGCCAGGAGCCGGGGGGAGCCTTTAGCACAGATACGCAGTATTTT.

The rearrangement joins TRBV20-1 to TRBJ2-5; 7 nucleotides agree with TRBD2. Germline CDR1 is DFQATT and CDR2 is SNEGSKA (reference sequence). V lost 5 bases and J lost 4; bases outside the gene matches: 7. CDR3 length equals 13 residues. CDR3 protein: CSAGGGAGETQYF. The DNA for the CDR3 is TGCAGTGCTGGGGGGGGTGCGGGAGAGACCCAGTACTTC.

The table lists this clonotype with many counts. The rearrangement joins TRBV5-1 to TRBJ1-6; D is perhaps TRBD1 (6 bases). The CDR3 has 15 residues. Between the trimmed V and J ends, which lost 0 bases and 6 bases, there was a span of 10 bases. Looked up from germline, CDR1 is SGHRS and CDR2 is YFSETQ. The CDR3, as DNA: TGCGCCAGCAGCTTGGCCGGGACATCTAATTCACCCCTCCACTTT. Translation gives CASSLAGTSNSPLHF.

This clonotype turned up a few times. The chain carries TRBV7-9 and TRBJ2-2, with TRBD1 matching over 8 bases. Trimming removed 2 bases from V and 1 base from J; junction bases left unmatched: 9. The CDR3 is 18 amino acids. CDR1 is SEHNR, CDR2 FQNEAQ, per germline (reference sequence). As DNA, the CDR3 is TGTGCCAGCAGCTTATTCAGGGGGCTAACTTTGAACACCGGGGAGCTGTTTTTT. This translates into CASSLFRGLTLNTGELFF.